Each of the 30 T cell receptor beta chains below was sequenced from the same sample in a study of blood T cell repertoires in COVID-19. The repertoire was sequenced with immunoSEQ multiplex PCR; TCRdb's copy has only in-frame clones and lacks some. The sample includes some 180,000 clones, roughly 85% of them seen just once. Sequenced material: PBMCs or T cells enriched from blood (not recorded which). The receptors come from a man aged 40-49 years who had recovered from COVID-19.

CDR3 in DNA: TGTGCCAGCAGTTACTCGAAGCAGGGGAGGGATGGCTACACCTTC. Translating gives CASSYSKQGRDGYTF. V and J are TRBV6-5 and TRBJ1-2; weak D call: TRBD1 (6 bases). The CDR3 covers 15 residues. Trimming pared 0 bases from V and 6 bases from J, leaving 14 bases between. CDR1 is MNHEY and CDR2 is SVGAGI in the germline V gene.

J is TRBJ1-5 and V is TRBV30; D may be TRBD1 (6 bases). Germline-derived CDR1 and CDR2 are GTSNPN and SVGIG (reference sequence). The V end was cut by 5 bases, the J end by 6 bases, with 11 bases between. This CDR3 region has 12 residues. This chain's CDR3 is CAWCLQGQPQHF. As DNA, the CDR3 is TGTGCCTGGTGTTTACAGGGTCAGCCCCAGCATTTT.

The V call is TRBV13, the J call TRBJ1-3, with a possible D match to TRBD1 (5 bases). Germline loops: CDR1 PRHDT, CDR2 FYEKMQ (reference sequence). The CDR3 is 18 residues long. V lost 7 bases, J lost 4 bases, and 26 bases lay in between. The CDR3 DNA sequence: TGTGCCAGCACGAATGGTGTAGGGGCGCCCGGAAAGGGAAACACCATATATTTT. Amino acids: CASTNGVGAPGKGNTIYF.

The chain has TRBV5-7 and TRBJ1-2, with TRBD1 matching over 11 bases. TRBV5-7 is an open reading frame whose function is uncertain. With V trimmed by 3 bases and J by 3 bases, 10 bases remained unmatched. The CDR3 is 17 amino acids. This chain's CDR3 is CASSYPTGTGGDYGYTF. CDR3 sequence (DNA): TGTGCCAGCAGCTACCCCACCGGGACAGGGGGAGACTATGGCTACACCTTC.

The V and J genes are TRBV2 and TRBJ1-2, with TRBD1 identical over 8 bases. V shed 6 bases and J 1 base; nucleotides not matched to a gene: 4. The CDR3 has 14 residues. Germline CDR1 and CDR2: SNHLY and FYNNEI. CDR3 nucleotide sequence: TGTGCCAGCAGAACAGGGGGTGGTAACTATGGCTACACCTTC. As protein: CASRTGGGNYGYTF. Variable domain in full (rest from reference TRBV2 and TRBJ1-2): EPEVTQTPSHQVTQMGQEVILRCVPISNHLYFYWYRQILGQKVEFLVSFYNNEISEKSEIFDDQFSVERPDGSNFTLKIRSTKLEDSAMYFCASRTGGGNYGYTFGSGTRLTVV.

The rearrangement joins TRBV12-3 or TRBV12-4 to TRBJ2-2, with a tentative D call TRBD1 (6 bases). Trimming stripped 10 bases from V and 3 bases from J, with 12 bases between. This CDR3 is built from 13 residues. Here the CDR3 reads CANRAGDTGELFF. CDR3 bases: TGTGCCAACAGGGCAGGGGACACCGGGGAGCTGTTTTTT.

The V call is TRBV6-4, the J call TRBJ1-6, with D possibly matching TRBD1 (5 bases). The CDR3 is 14 amino acids. V was shortened by 0 bases and J by 5 bases, with 5 bases between the two germline ends. In germline, CDR1 is MRHNA, CDR2 SNTAGT. The CDR3 DNA sequence: TGTGCCAGCAGTGACTCAGGGGATAATTCACCCCTCCACTTT. This codes for CASSDSGDNSPLHF.

The chain employs TRBV19 and TRBJ2-7; D may be TRBD2 (5 bases). V dropped 6 bases and J dropped 6 bases, with 12 bases sitting between them. The CDR3 totals 12 residues. Looked up from germline, CDR1 is LNHDA and CDR2 is SQIVND (reference sequence). CDR3 region: CASSGRRAEQYF. DNA for the CDR3: TGTGCCAGTAGCGGCAGGCGGGCCGAGCAGTACTTC.

The chain combines TRBV12-3 or TRBV12-4 with TRBJ1-2; D perhaps matches TRBD1 (5 bases). The CDR3 has 12 amino acids. The V gene lost 1 base and the J gene lost 7 bases, with 7 bases spanning the gap. The CDR3 coding sequence is TGTGCCAGCAGTTTAGAGGGGCCTGGCTACACCTTC. Residues: CASSLEGPGYTF.

This clone was observed a single time. J is TRBJ1-1 and V is TRBV10-3; 10 bases match TRBD1. Trimming removed 10 bases from V and 6 bases from J; junction bases left unmatched: 11. The CDR3 runs to 14 residues. The germline CDR1 and CDR2 sequences are ENHRY and SYGVKD. The CDR3 DNA sequence: TGTGCCACCGGGACAGGGGTAGAGTCGGCTGAAGCTTTCTTT. It codes for CATGTGVESAEAFF.

V usage is TRBV6-5 and J usage is TRBJ1-3; D unresolved. With 6 bases removed from V and 3 bases from J, the gap between germline ends came to 15 bases. There are 15 residues in the CDR3. Germline V gene lookup returns CDR1 MNHEY and CDR2 SVGAGI. The CDR3 DNA reads TGTGCCAGCAGCCCCACCCGGGGTATTGGAAACACCATATATTTT. Translating it yields CASSPTRGIGNTIYF.

V gene TRBV28 combines with J gene TRBJ1-1; 9 bases map to TRBD1. V gave up 5 bases and J gave up 0 bases; unmatched junction bases: 13. This CDR3 contains 18 residues. Looked up from germline, CDR1 is MDHEN and CDR2 is SYDVKM. The CDR3 is CASSPLPGTGSMNTEAFF. As DNA, the CDR3 is TGTGCCAGCAGTCCGCTTCCCGGGACAGGGAGCATGAACACTGAAGCTTTCTTT.

The chain employs TRBV20-1 and TRBJ1-1; D is undetermined. CDR3 length: 11 residues. Germline CDR1 is DFQATT and CDR2 is SNEGSKA (reference sequence). Trimming removed 6 bases from V and 5 bases from J, with 10 bases in between. The CDR3 nucleotides read TGCAGTGCCCTGATTAGAACTGAAGCTTTCTTT. Amino acid sequence: CSALIRTEAFF.

This sequence joins TRBV4-1 and TRBJ1-2; weak D call: TRBD1 (5 bases). Deletions cut 1 base from V and 5 bases from J, with 11 bases between. This CDR3 spans 14 amino acids. From germline, CDR1 is MGHRA and CDR2 YSYEKL. CDR3 coding DNA: TGCGCCAGCAGCCAAGTTGGGGCGCTTTATGGCTACACCTTC. Translated, it gives CASSQVGALYGYTF.

V and J are TRBV5-1 and TRBJ1-3; 8 bases match TRBD1. The J segment lost 0 bases and the V segment lost 4 bases, leaving 6 bases of the junction unmatched. Germline V lookup: CDR1 SGHRS, CDR2 YFSETQ. The CDR3 is 16 amino acids. Here the CDR3 reads CASSTGTGASGNTIYF. CDR3 DNA sequence: TGCGCCAGCAGCACCGGGACAGGAGCCTCTGGAAACACCATATATTTT.

For the CDR3, the DNA is TGTGCCAGTAGTACCAGAGGAGTACTGAATTCACCCCTCCACTTT. It translates to CASSTRGVLNSPLHF. The V and J genes are TRBV19 and TRBJ1-6, with D uncertain. Trimming left V 4 bases short and J 7 bases short, with 14 bases between. The length of the CDR3 is 15 residues. Germline CDR1 and CDR2: LNHDA and SQIVND (reference sequence).

The chain uses TRBV7-8 and TRBJ2-7; D call uncertain. V gave up 1 base and J gave up 4 bases, with 8 bases separating them. This CDR3 comprises 13 residues. The germline CDR1 and CDR2 sequences are SGHVS and FQNEAQ. The CDR3 region has the DNA TGTGCCAGCAGCTTAGAACCAGGATACGAGCAGTACTTC. Its protein product is CASSLEPGYEQYF.

The V call is TRBV9, the J call TRBJ1-4; D not resolved. Germline V gives CDR1 SGDLS, CDR2 YYNGEE. Trimming shortened V by 0 bases and J by 0 bases, and 6 bases separated the two germline ends. This CDR3 contains 15 residues. DNA for the CDR3: TGTGCCAGCAGCGTAGGGAGGACAACTAATGAAAAACTGTTTTTT. It specifies CASSVGRTTNEKLFF.

The table lists this clone with a count of one. This chain links TRBV7-6 with TRBJ2-6; TRBD1 matches 7 bases. This CDR3 has 18 amino acids. The V and J ends lost 5 bases and 0 bases, in that order; junction bases with no gene match: 10. Germline CDR1 and CDR2: SGHVS and FNYEAQ. CDR3 residues: CASSARTGGLSGANVLTF. CDR3 bases: TGTGCCAGCAGCGCTCGGACAGGTGGCCTCTCTGGGGCCAACGTCCTGACTTTC.

The rearrangement uses TRBV5-1 and TRBJ2-5; TRBD1 is a possible D gene (5 bases). Trimming removed 4 bases from V and 2 bases from J, with 9 bases in between. The length of the CDR3 is 13 residues. Germline lookup yields CDR1 SGHRS and CDR2 YFSETQ. In nucleotides, the CDR3 is TGCGCCAGCAGCCAAGACAGACAAGAGACCCAGTACTTC. Protein: CASSQDRQETQYF.

In DNA, the CDR3 is TGTGCCAGCAGGACAGGGGGAAACACCATATATTTT. Amino acid sequence: CASRTGGNTIYF. The V call is TRBV6-5, the J call TRBJ1-3; 7 positions agree with TRBD1. V shed 6 bases and J 4 bases; nucleotides not matched to a gene: 0. CDR3 length equals 12 residues. CDR1 is MNHEY and CDR2 is SVGAGI in the germline V gene.

This chain connects TRBV5-4 to TRBJ1-1; 7 nucleotides align to TRBD1. With 4 bases clipped from V and 1 base from J, the junction kept 7 bases outside the gene matches. The CDR3 consists of 15 residues. The V gene's germline CDR1 is SGHNT and CDR2 YYREEE (reference sequence). The CDR3 protein is CASSARDSRNTEAFF. In DNA, the CDR3 is TGTGCCAGCAGCGCGAGGGACAGCCGGAACACTGAAGCTTTCTTT. Full variable domain (remainder filled in from reference TRBV5-4 and TRBJ1-1): ETGVTQSPTHLIKTRGQQVTLRCSSQSGHNTVSWYQQALGQGPQFIFQYYREEENGRGNFPPRFSGLQFPNYSSELNVNALELDDSALYLCASSARDSRNTEAFFGQGTRLTVV.

V usage is TRBV19 and J usage is TRBJ2-3, with D possibly being TRBD1 (5 bases). CDR1 and CDR2 (germline): LNHDA, SQIVND (reference sequence). Trimming took 5 bases from V and 2 from J, leaving 14 bases between them. The CDR3 runs to 15 residues. The DNA of the CDR3 is TGTGCCAGTAGTGCAGCAGGGAAACTCACAGATACGCAGTATTTT. Translation gives CASSAAGKLTDTQYF. Full variable domain (remainder filled in from reference TRBV19 and TRBJ2-3): DGGITQSPKYLFRKEGQNVTLSCEQNLNHDAMYWYRQDPGQGLRLIYYSQIVNDFQKGDIAEGYSVSREKKESFPLTVTSAQKNPTAFYLCASSAAGKLTDTQYFGPGTRLTVL.

The gene calls are TRBV30 and TRBJ1-2; no definite D call. The CDR3 spans 14 residues. With 1 base removed from V and 4 bases from J, the gap between germline ends came to 13 bases. The germline V gene has CDR1 GTSNPN and CDR2 SVGIG (reference sequence). CDR3 sequence: CAWSGGTSGYGYTF. The CDR3 DNA follows: TGTGCCTGGAGTGGCGGCACCTCTGGCTATGGCTACACCTTC.

CDR3 residues: CASSWGGSGNTIYF. The DNA for the CDR3 is TGTGCCAGCAGCTGGGGGGGTTCTGGAAACACCATATATTTT. The chain combines TRBV5-5 with TRBJ1-3; tentative D call: TRBD1 (5 bases). V lost 3 bases, J lost 1 base, and 8 bases lay in between. This CDR3 is 14 amino acids long. Germline-derived CDR1 and CDR2 are SGHKS and YYEKEE (reference sequence).

The chain is built from TRBV19 and TRBJ2-1; D possibly corresponds to TRBD1 (6 bases). Germline CDR1 LNHDA, CDR2 SQIVND (reference sequence). The CDR3 loop spans 16 amino acids. Between the trimmed V and J ends, which lost 3 bases and 1 base, there was a span of 13 bases. The CDR3 region is CASSISTGWSYNEQFF. The DNA for the CDR3 is TGTGCCAGTAGTATCTCCACAGGGTGGTCCTACAATGAGCAGTTCTTC.

The rearrangement links TRBV3-1 (or the pseudogene TRBV3-2) to TRBJ1-1; D remains ambiguous. Germline loops: CDR1 LGHDT, CDR2 YNNKEL (reference sequence). V was shortened by 0 bases and J by 6 bases, with 8 bases between the two germline ends. The length of the CDR3 is 13 residues. The DNA of the CDR3 is TGTGCCAGCAGCCAAGAAGAGGGCTCTGAAGCTTTCTTT. Protein: CASSQEEGSEAFF.

The chain recombines TRBV5-1 with TRBJ2-5; 8 bases fit TRBD2. The V gene end was trimmed by 7 bases and the J gene end by 4 bases; junction bases not matched to a gene: 6. CDR3 length: 13 amino acids. Germline V gene data show CDR1 as SGHRS and CDR2 as YFSETQ. The CDR3 spells CASRRGAAETQYF. The CDR3 coding sequence is TGCGCCAGCCGGCGGGGGGCTGCAGAGACCCAGTACTTC.

V and J are TRBV9 and TRBJ1-1; D is perhaps TRBD1 (5 bases). Germline V gives CDR1 SGDLS, CDR2 YYNGEE. V was clipped by 6 bases and J by 1 base, with 10 bases between them. This CDR3 has 13 amino acids. In DNA, the CDR3 is TGTGCCAGCATGGAAGGGGAGAACACTGAAGCTTTCTTT. Encoded protein: CASMEGENTEAFF.

The chain combines TRBV6-5 with TRBJ1-3; D is unclear. V was pared by 4 bases and J by 4 bases, with 14 bases between. There are 15 residues in the CDR3. Germline CDR1 and CDR2: MNHEY and SVGAGI. The CDR3 reads CASSSTAVTGNTIYF. The CDR3 coding sequence is TGTGCCAGCAGTTCTACCGCGGTGACCGGAAACACCATATATTTT.